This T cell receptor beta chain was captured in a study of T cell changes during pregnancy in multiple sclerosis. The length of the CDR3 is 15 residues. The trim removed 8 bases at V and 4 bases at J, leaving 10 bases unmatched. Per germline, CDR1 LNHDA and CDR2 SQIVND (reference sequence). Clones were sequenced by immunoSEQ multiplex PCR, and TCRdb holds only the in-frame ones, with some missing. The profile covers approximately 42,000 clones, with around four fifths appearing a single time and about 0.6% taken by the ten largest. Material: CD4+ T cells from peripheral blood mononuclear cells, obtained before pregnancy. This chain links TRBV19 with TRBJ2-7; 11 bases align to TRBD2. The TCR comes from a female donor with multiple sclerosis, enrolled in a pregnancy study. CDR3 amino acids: CASGATSGRIYEQYF. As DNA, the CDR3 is TGTGCCAGTGGGGCCACTAGCGGGAGAATTTACGAGCAGTACTTC.